A selection of T cell receptor beta chains follows, all from one sample in a study of quantifying T cell responses using KT2 cells. TCRdb reprocessed the UMI-ligation and nested PCR reads with MiXCR, giving one entry per CDR3 protein. The top ten clones hold about 9.6% of a sample with around 30,000 distinct CDR3 sequences, approximately 10% of them seen once. The sample consisted of PBMCs spiked with cells of the T cell clone KT2. The receptors were gathered from a human donor. Each CDR3 is given with its conserved first and last residue. A D gene is named only where the DNA matches it firmly. Part of the rows lack a size; the others show once, few, many or a class for expanded clones.

>TRBV27|TRBJ1-5|14|NA|many
CASRPTGENQPQHF
TGTGCCAGCAGACCCACAGGTGAGAATCAGCCCCAGCATTTT
>TRBV6-1|TRBJ2-7|14|NA|many
CASSTQGGSYEQYF
TGTGCCAGCAGCACACAGGGTGGGAGCTACGAGCAGTACTTC
>TRBV2|TRBJ1-5|14|TRBD1|NA
CASRTGGGNQPQHF
TGTGCCAGCAGAACAGGGGGCGGCAATCAGCCCCAGCATTTT
>TRBV13|TRBJ2-5|15|TRBD1|many
CASSSWDRIQETQYF
TGTGCCAGCAGCTCCTGGGACAGGATCCAAGAGACCCAGTACTTC
>TRBV12-3/TRBV12-4|TRBJ2-3|13|TRBD2|NA
CASSFGTSPFQYF
TGTGCCAGCAGTTTTGGGACTAGCCCTTTTCAGTATTTT
>TRBV20-1|TRBJ1-1|14|NA|NA
CSAREEGRITEAFF
TGCAGTGCTAGAGAGGAGGGGAGGATCACTGAAGCTTTCTTT
>TRBV6-2/TRBV6-3|TRBJ2-2|13|NA|few
CASSYSATGELFF
TGTGCCAGCAGTTATTCCGCCACCGGGGAGCTGTTTTTT
>TRBV5-5|TRBJ1-6|15|NA|many
CASSLVASGDSPLHF
TGTGCCAGCAGCTTGGTGGCGTCTGGGGATTCACCCCTCCACTTT
>TRBV20-1|TRBJ1-1|14|TRBD1|many
CSAHKTGPNTEAFF
TGCAGTGCTCATAAGACAGGGCCGAACACTGAAGCTTTCTTT
>TRBV3-1|TRBJ2-7|14|TRBD1|few
CASSRAGTGYEQYF
TGTGCCAGCAGCCGGGCCGGGACAGGCTACGAGCAGTACTTC
>TRBV19|TRBJ1-4|14|TRBD1|NA
CASSPGTGLEKLFF
TGTGCCAGTAGTCCCGGGACAGGGTTGGAGAAACTGTTTTTT
>TRBV9|TRBJ2-3|16|NA|many
CASSGPLRTGTDTQYF
TGTGCCAGCAGCGGACCGTTAAGAACCGGCACAGATACGCAGTATTTT
>TRBV10-3|TRBJ1-6|14|NA|NA
CAIAREVHNSPLHF
TGTGCCATCGCCCGGGAAGTGCATAATTCACCCCTCCACTTT
>TRBV7-8|TRBJ2-5|17|TRBD2|few
CASSSPGLAGGRETQYF
TGTGCCAGCAGCTCCCCGGGACTAGCGGGGGGGAGAGAGACCCAGTACTTC
>TRBV2|TRBJ1-2|15|TRBD1|few
CASSPAGQRNYGYTF
TGTGCCAGCAGCCCTGCGGGACAGAGAAACTATGGCTACACCTTC
>TRBV6-4|TRBJ2-2|14|TRBD1|medium-sized
CASSPGQDTGELFF
TGTGCCAGCAGTCCGGGACAGGACACCGGGGAGCTGTTTTTT
>TRBV7-7|TRBJ1-1|15|NA|few
CASSLATVSNTEAFF
TGTGCTAGCAGCTTAGCGACAGTTAGCAACACTGAAGCTTTCTTT
>TRBV6-5|TRBJ1-1|15|TRBD1|NA
CASRKGTEGAYEAFF
TGTGCCAGCAGAAAAGGGACAGAAGGCGCGTATGAAGCTTTCTTT
>TRBV27|TRBJ1-1|20|NA|NA
CASSLEGWVRTYNMNTEAFF
TGTGCCAGCAGTTTAGAAGGGTGGGTGAGGACCTATAATATGAACACTGAAGCTTTCTTT
>TRBV29-1|TRBJ2-3|13|NA|few
CSVEDLRADTQYF
TGCAGCGTTGAAGATTTAAGGGCAGATACGCAGTATTTT
>TRBV12-3/TRBV12-4|TRBJ2-3|15|TRBD2|few
CASSISGGATDTQYF
TGTGCCAGCAGTATTAGCGGGGGGGCCACAGATACGCAGTATTTT
>TRBV7-8|TRBJ2-5|16|TRBD2|NA
CASTLSTLAVQETQYF
TGTGCCAGCACCCTAAGTACACTAGCGGTACAAGAGACCCAGTACTTC
>TRBV29-1|TRBJ1-1|11|TRBD1|few
CSVWGQTEAFF
TGCAGCGTTTGGGGACAGACTGAAGCTTTCTTT
>TRBV23-1|TRBJ2-6|18|NA|few
CASSQPWTAISGANVLTF
TGCGCCAGCAGTCAACCTTGGACAGCCATCTCTGGGGCCAACGTCCTGACTTTC